The 24 T cell receptor beta chains below come from one sample, sequenced in a study of blood T cell repertoires in COVID-19. Data came from immunoSEQ multiplex PCR; TCRdb stores just in-frame clones and leaves some out. The data contain around 290,000 clones, 85% to 90% of them singletons. Sequencing input: PBMCs or T cells enriched from blood (not recorded which). The receptors here all came from a woman aged 60-70 years in a cohort exposed to, infected with or recovered from COVID-19 (not recorded which).

In this sample, this clone turned up a few times. CDR3 sequence: CAISDGGDTGELFF. CDR3 coding DNA: TGTGCCATCAGTGACGGGGGGGACACCGGGGAGCTGTTTTTT. The chain combines TRBV10-3 with TRBJ2-2; 8 bases line up with TRBD2. CDR1 ENHRY and CDR2 SYGVKD come from the germline V gene. Unmatched junction bases numbered 0, after V lost 3 bases and J lost 3 bases. The CDR3 consists of 14 residues.

This sequence joins TRBV12-3 or TRBV12-4 and TRBJ1-2; no firm D call. V was cut by 3 bases and J by 2 bases, with 4 bases left in between. The CDR3 has 12 residues. CDR3: CASSFTNYGYTF. The CDR3 DNA reads TGTGCCAGCAGTTTTACAAACTATGGCTACACCTTC.

In its sample, this clone was seen once. This chain connects TRBV4-1 to TRBJ1-5, with 7 bases identical to TRBD1. Germline values: CDR1 MGHRA, CDR2 YSYEKL. The length of the CDR3 is 15 residues. With 4 bases clipped from V and 7 bases from J, the junction kept 10 bases outside the gene matches. In nucleotides, the CDR3 is TGCGCCAGCAGCCCAGGAGACAGGGACGGGCAGCCCCAGCATTTT. Translating it yields CASSPGDRDGQPQHF.

The chain carries TRBV5-1 and TRBJ2-3; TRBD2 matches 7 bases. The CDR3 is made up of 15 amino acids. CDR1 SGHRS and CDR2 YFSETQ come from the germline V gene. V shed 2 bases and J 4 bases; nucleotides not matched to a gene: 7. CDR3 sequence (DNA): TGCGCCAGCAGCTTCGCGGGAGAGGGTTCAGATACGCAGTATTTT. This translates into CASSFAGEGSDTQYF.

This clone came up once. The chain employs TRBV28 and TRBJ2-3; TRBD1 agrees at 7 bases. CDR1 and CDR2 (germline): MDHEN, SYDVKM. The CDR3 runs to 14 residues. Unmatched junction bases numbered 5, after V lost 7 bases and J lost 1 base. The CDR3: CASKRQGGTDTQYF. The CDR3 coding sequence is TGTGCCAGCAAACGACAGGGTGGCACAGATACGCAGTATTTT.

V gene TRBV11-2 combines with J gene TRBJ2-7, with 12 bases that match TRBD1. J was trimmed by 5 bases and V by 2 bases; bases with no gene match: 4. Germline CDR1 and CDR2: SGHAT and FQNNGV. The CDR3 runs 15 residues. The CDR3 is CASSLSGTGGDEQYF. The CDR3, as DNA: TGTGCCAGCAGCTTATCTGGGACAGGGGGCGACGAGCAGTACTTC.

This CDR3 is CASSERAGVAAFF. The CDR3 DNA sequence: TGTGCCAGCAGTGAAAGGGCCGGGGTCGCAGCTTTCTTT. The chain couples TRBV6-1 to TRBJ1-1; D call uncertain. The CDR3 runs to 13 residues. The V end was cut by 2 bases, the J end by 10 bases, with 14 bases between. CDR1 and CDR2 (germline): MNHNS, SASEGT.

The rearrangement uses TRBV7-8 and TRBJ1-1; tentatively, D is TRBD1 (6 bases). In germline, CDR1 is SGHVS, CDR2 FQNEAQ. V was clipped by 5 bases and J by 2 bases, with 15 bases between them. The CDR3 is made up of 15 amino acids. The DNA of the CDR3 is TGTGCCAGCAGCATCCGGGACACAATCAACACTGAAGCTTTCTTT. Translating it yields CASSIRDTINTEAFF.

The rearrangement joins TRBV25-1 to TRBJ2-5, with 14 bases lining up with TRBD2. The junction had 9 bases not matched to a gene; V was cut back by 2 bases and J by 4 bases. Germline assignment: CDR1 MGHDK and CDR2 SYGVNS. CDR3 size: 18 residues. The CDR3 bases are TGTGCCAGCAGTGAAAGGCGGGGACTAGCGGGAGTTGTAGAGACCCAGTACTTC. Its translation is CASSERRGLAGVVETQYF.

The rearrangement links TRBV21-1 to TRBJ2-5; no DNA check was done on the table's D call, TRBD2. TRBV21-1 is flagged as a pseudogene. This CDR3 spans 20 amino acids. The CDR3 region has the DNA TGTGCCAGCAGCAAGGGGCTAGCGGGAGGACAAAACTATTACCAAGAGACCCAGTACTTC. Its translation is CASSKGLAGGQNYYQETQYF.

The chain recombines TRBV25-1 with TRBJ1-1; TRBD1 matches at 9 bases. Losses at the gene ends were 1 base for V and 5 bases for J; bases not matched to a gene: 5. This CDR3 spans 15 amino acids. CDR1 MGHDK and CDR2 SYGVNS come from the germline V gene. This CDR3 is CASSELGTGHTEAFF. CDR3 sequence (DNA): TGTGCCAGCAGTGAATTGGGGACAGGGCATACTGAAGCTTTCTTT. The whole variable domain, filled in from reference TRBV25-1 and TRBJ1-1, reads EADIYQTPRYLVIGTGKKITLECSQTMGHDKMYWYQQDPGMELHLIHYSYGVNSTEKGDLSSESTVSRIRTEHFPLTLESARPSHTSQYLCASSELGTGHTEAFFGQGTRLTVV.

The CDR3 DNA reads TGTGCCAGCAGGGGGACAGGGAACTATGGCTACACCTTC. Encoded protein: CASRGTGNYGYTF. The chain has TRBV11-2 and TRBJ1-2; 9 nucleotides match TRBD1. There are 13 residues in the CDR3. The V segment lost 6 bases and the J segment 2 bases; nucleotides outside the gene matches: 1. Germline V gene sequence: CDR1 SGHAT, CDR2 FQNNGV.

In its sample, this clone was seen a few times. V is TRBV10-2 and J is TRBJ1-4, with D possibly being TRBD1 (5 bases). Trimming stripped 6 bases from V and 6 bases from J, with 11 bases between. Germline V CDR1 and CDR2: WSHSY, SAAADI. This CDR3 is built from 13 residues. DNA for the CDR3: TGCGCCAGCAGGGGACTGACCGATGAAAAACTGTTTTTT. Translation: CASRGLTDEKLFF.

The rearrangement uses TRBV15 and TRBJ2-5; 7 nucleotides align to TRBD2. CDR1 LNHNV and CDR2 YYDKDF come from the germline V gene (reference sequence). The ends lost 0 bases at V and 4 bases at J; junction bases unmatched: 14. The CDR3 sequence is 18 residues long. CDR3 amino acids: CATSREKRRLAVGETQYF. The CDR3 DNA reads TGTGCCACCAGCAGAGAGAAACGCCGTCTAGCGGTGGGAGAGACCCAGTACTTC.

This clone turned up a few times. The same CDR3 can be traced to other DNA sequences in this sample. The J gene is TRBJ2-7, the V gene TRBV7-9, with a weak D call TRBD2 (6 bases). The V and J ends lost 3 bases and 3 bases respectively, with 9 bases between them. The CDR3 contains 13 residues. The germline gives CDR1 SEHNR, CDR2 FQNEAQ (reference sequence). The CDR3 sequence: CASSLGLSYEQYF. In DNA, the CDR3 is TGTGCCAGCAGCTTGGGACTTAGCTACGAGCAGTACTTC.

The V gene is TRBV5-1, the J gene TRBJ2-1; TRBD2 matches 11 bases. With V trimmed by 0 bases and J by 7 bases, 3 bases remained unmatched. CDR3 length: 15 amino acids. Germline V gene data show CDR1 as SGHRS and CDR2 as YFSETQ. The DNA for the CDR3 is TGCGCCAGCAGCTTGGGCTGGACTAGCGGGAATGAGCAGTTCTTC. Its translation is CASSLGWTSGNEQFF.

This CDR3 reads CASSINRGNSPLHF. The CDR3 nucleotides are TGTGCCAGTAGTATCAACAGGGGCAATTCACCCCTCCACTTT. The rearrangement links TRBV19 to TRBJ1-6; 7 positions match TRBD1. The CDR3 is 14 residues long. V shed 3 bases and J 7 bases; nucleotides not matched to a gene: 3. Germline CDR1 reads LNHDA; CDR2 reads SQIVND (reference sequence).

As to this clone: The same CDR3 also results from other DNA sequences found in this sample. V is TRBV19 and J is TRBJ1-4, with no clear D. The CDR3 spans 15 residues. Germline V gene sequence: CDR1 LNHDA, CDR2 SQIVND (reference sequence). V was pared by 2 bases and J by 0 bases, with 7 bases between. The CDR3 here is CASSISIATNEKLFF. The CDR3 DNA reads TGTGCCAGTAGTATATCAATTGCAACTAATGAAAAACTGTTTTTT.

The gene calls are TRBV3-1 (or the pseudogene TRBV3-2) and TRBJ2-7, with D tentatively TRBD1 (6 bases). This CDR3 comprises 15 residues. Trimming removed 5 bases from V and 1 base from J, with 15 bases in between. Germline CDR1 reads LGHDT; CDR2 reads YNNKEL (reference sequence). CDR3 loop: CASSASGTKSYEQYF. CDR3 in DNA: TGTGCCAGCAGCGCCTCCGGGACAAAATCCTACGAGCAGTACTTC.

The chain has TRBV7-8 and TRBJ2-2, with TRBD2 matching 13 bases. The CDR3 runs to 16 residues. J was trimmed by 5 bases and V by 5 bases; bases with no gene match: 5. Germline CDR1 is SGHVS and CDR2 is FQNEAQ. CDR3 sequence reads: CASSPPGLAGTGELFF. CDR3 bases: TGTGCCAGCAGCCCTCCGGGACTAGCGGGAACCGGGGAGCTGTTTTTT.

The chain employs TRBV30 and TRBJ2-7; no definite D call. Germline CDR1 and CDR2: GTSNPN and SVGIG (reference sequence). V was trimmed by 0 bases and J by 3 bases, leaving 12 bases between them. This CDR3 comprises 14 residues. CDR3 protein: CAWSVGPRGYEQYF. In DNA, the CDR3 is TGTGCCTGGAGTGTAGGCCCGAGAGGCTACGAGCAGTACTTC.

The CDR3 is CASSQDPGHGYTF. The CDR3 DNA reads as TGTGCCAGCAGCCAAGATCCAGGGCACGGCTACACCTTC. This rearrangement joins TRBV3-1 (or the pseudogene TRBV3-2) to TRBJ1-2, with D possibly being TRBD1 (5 bases). Trimming took 0 bases from V and 8 from J, leaving 10 bases between them. Germline CDR1 LGHDT, CDR2 YNNKEL (reference sequence). The CDR3 is made up of 13 amino acids.

The rearrangement joins TRBV5-1 to TRBJ2-3; possible D gene TRBD1, 5 bases. The CDR3 extends over 14 amino acids. V was clipped by 5 bases and J by 0 bases, with 10 bases between them. CDR1 is SGHRS, CDR2 YFSETQ, per germline. Here the CDR3 reads CASRRTTSTDTQYF. Written as DNA, the CDR3 is TGCGCCAGCAGGCGGACAACCAGCACAGATACGCAGTATTTT.

The chain uses TRBV7-9 and TRBJ2-1, with unresolved D. This CDR3 is built from 12 residues. Germline V CDR1 and CDR2: SEHNR, FQNEAQ (reference sequence). V lost 3 bases and J 6 bases, leaving 6 bases between the germline ends. The CDR3 nucleotides are TGTGCCAGCAGCTTCTTGAGCAATGAGCAGTTCTTC. It translates to CASSFLSNEQFF.